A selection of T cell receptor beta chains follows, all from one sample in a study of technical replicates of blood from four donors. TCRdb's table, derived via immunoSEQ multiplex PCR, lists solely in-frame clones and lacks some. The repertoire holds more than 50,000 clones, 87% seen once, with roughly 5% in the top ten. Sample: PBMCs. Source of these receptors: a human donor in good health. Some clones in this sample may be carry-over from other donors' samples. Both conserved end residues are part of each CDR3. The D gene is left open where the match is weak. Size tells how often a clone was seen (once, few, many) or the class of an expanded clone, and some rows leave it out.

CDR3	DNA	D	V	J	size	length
CASSLAPGQRPTDTQYF	TGTGCCAGCAGCTTAGCCCCAGGACAGCGGCCCACAGATACGCAGTATTTT	-	TRBV13	TRBJ2-3	once	17
CASTIDRVGAGELFF	TGTGCCAGCACCATCGACAGGGTTGGAGCCGGGGAGCTGTTTTTT	TRBD1	TRBV6-5	TRBJ2-2	-	15
CASGLGTGSYEQYF	TGTGCTAGTGGTTTGGGGACAGGCTCCTACGAGCAGTACTTC	TRBD1	TRBV12-5	TRBJ2-7	-	14
CASSVTVNTEAFF	TGTGCCAGCAGCGTGACAGTGAACACTGAAGCTTTCTTT	-	TRBV6-5	TRBJ1-1	-	13
CASSVVGTSGTRNTQYF	TGTGCCAGCAGCGTAGTTGGGACTAGCGGGACCAGAAATACGCAGTATTTT	TRBD2	TRBV9	TRBJ2-3	-	17
CASSLANRDGYTF	TGTGCCAGCAGCTTAGCGAACAGGGATGGCTACACCTTC	-	TRBV7-9	TRBJ1-2	once	13
CASSPRDSAFGYTF	TGTGCCAGCTCACCAAGGGACAGCGCCTTTGGCTACACCTTC	TRBD1	TRBV18	TRBJ1-2	-	14
CASSAGYLQFF	TGTGCCAGCAGTGCAGGGTACCTCCAGTTCTTC	-	TRBV6-5	TRBJ2-1	-	11
CASSSGVRGYTF	TGTGCCAGCAGTTCAGGGGTGAGAGGCTACACCTTC	-	TRBV2	TRBJ1-2	-	12
CATSRGTTNQPQHF	TGTGCCACCAGCAGAGGGACAACCAATCAGCCCCAGCATTTT	-	TRBV15	TRBJ1-5	-	14
CASSQENGLSYEQYF	TGCGCCAGCAGCCAAGAGAATGGACTGTCCTACGAGCAGTACTTC	-	TRBV4-1	TRBJ2-7	-	15
CASRPRQGPYEQYF	TGTGCCAGCAGACCCAGACAGGGCCCCTACGAGCAGTACTTC	TRBD1	TRBV6-1	TRBJ2-7	-	14
CSVEWSETQYF	TGCAGTGTGGAGTGGTCGGAGACCCAGTACTTC	-	TRBV20-1	TRBJ2-5	-	11
CASSFGVGNTIYF	TGTGCCAGCAGCTTCGGAGTGGGAAACACCATATATTTT	-	TRBV5-6	TRBJ1-3	-	13
CASSSLGSTDTQYF	TGTGCCAGCAGCTCGCTCGGGAGCACAGATACGCAGTATTTT	-	TRBV11-2	TRBJ2-3	-	14
CASSSGKGHYEQYF	TGTGCCAGCAGCTCGGGCAAGGGACACTACGAGCAGTACTTC	-	TRBV7-2	TRBJ2-7	-	14
CASSEFLAGGETQYF	TGTGCCAGCAGTGAATTCCTAGCGGGAGGAGAGACCCAGTACTTC	TRBD2	TRBV2	TRBJ2-5	-	15
CASSRQSETQYF	TGTGCCAGCAGCCGACAGTCCGAGACCCAGTACTTC	-	TRBV6-6	TRBJ2-5	-	12